The rows below give T cell receptor beta chains drawn from one sample of a study of neoadjuvant anti-PD-1 for oral cavity cancer. Clones were sequenced by immunoSEQ multiplex PCR, and TCRdb holds only the in-frame ones, with some missing. The table includes over 12,000 clones, 71% detected once. This specimen consisted of PBMCs, obtained before nivolumab (anti-PD-1) treatment. The receptors come from a person aged 35 to 85 with oral cavity squamous cell carcinoma. Each CDR3 is given with its conserved first and last residue. Each record gives: J gene, D gene, V gene, CDR3 protein. A D gene is named only where the DNA matches it firmly.

TRBJ2-1	NA	TRBV15	CATSSRGRPPYNEQFF
TRBJ1-2	NA	TRBV25-1	CASSPQGIYGYTF
TRBJ1-5	NA	TRBV7-8	CASSSSRVINQPQHF
TRBJ2-7	NA	TRBV6-1	CASSEDHYYEQYF
TRBJ2-3	NA	TRBV6-4	CASSDSIGITDTQYF
TRBJ1-4	TRBD1	TRBV30	CAWSGDRGQKLFF
TRBJ1-2	NA	TRBV19	CASSIGTAGHYGYTF
TRBJ2-7	NA	TRBV6-5	CASSYSTEQYF
TRBJ1-2	NA	TRBV27	CASSPRGIYGYTF
TRBJ1-1	NA	TRBV7-9	CASSLGVLRNTEAFF
TRBJ1-1	NA	TRBV7-8	CASSSRETGAEAFF
TRBJ1-5	NA	TRBV6-5	CASRTDRYQPQHF
TRBJ1-4	NA	TRBV30	CAWRESGPNEKLFF
TRBJ2-3	TRBD2	TRBV5-4	CASSLEIASGPSTDTQYF
TRBJ2-1	NA	TRBV2	CASSEGGSGNEQFF
TRBJ2-3	TRBD2	TRBV6-1	CASSGAGGDTDTQYF
TRBJ2-1	NA	TRBV11-2	CASSFRGDRSYNEQFF
TRBJ2-2	TRBD1	TRBV5-5	CASSLVPGQGAGTGELFF
TRBJ1-5	NA	TRBV19	CASQWKNQPQHF
TRBJ2-2	NA	TRBV6-4	CASSDRVNGELFF
TRBJ2-1	NA	TRBV4-1	CASRGYYRGNNEQFF
TRBJ2-1	TRBD2	TRBV7-6	CASSSTTSGSGNEQFF
TRBJ1-5	NA	TRBV4-1	CASSQVGQPQHF
TRBJ2-1	NA	TRBV5-4	CASSLGRREQFF
TRBJ1-1	NA	TRBV30	CAWRTRVQNTEAFF
TRBJ1-2	TRBD1	TRBV2	CASNQGAVYGYTF
TRBJ2-7	TRBD2	TRBV9	CASSVEASGNSYEQYF
TRBJ2-7	TRBD2	TRBV6-1	CASSISGLAEYEQYF
TRBJ1-1	NA	TRBV6-6	CASSYQTQNTEAFF
TRBJ2-1	TRBD2	TRBV2	CASRGTSGAYNEQFF
TRBJ2-6	NA	TRBV4-2	CASSQDDSSGANVLTF
TRBJ2-3	TRBD2	TRBV10-3	CAISESSTSAATDTQYF
TRBJ2-2	NA	TRBV2	CASRVGRTGELFF
TRBJ2-1	NA	TRBV6-6	CASGRVEGQNNEQFF
TRBJ1-5	NA	TRBV10-3	CAISGGDSYQPQHF
TRBJ1-1	NA	TRBV27	CASRKGSPTTEAFF
TRBJ1-4	NA	TRBV4-1	CASSQRGSGTSEKLFF
TRBJ2-7	TRBD1	TRBV4-1	CASSQPGQGVYEQYF
TRBJ1-5	NA	TRBV7-5	CARSLGDTEFYSNQPQHF
TRBJ1-1	NA	TRBV5-6	CASSLGGRSNTEAFF
TRBJ1-2	TRBD1	TRBV5-1	CASSPGQDYGYTF
TRBJ1-2	NA	TRBV4-1	CASSQGAVLSNYGYTF
TRBJ2-2	TRBD2	TRBV27	CASSLWLAGAGELFF
TRBJ2-7	TRBD1	TRBV7-8	CASSLRRDRGEQYF
TRBJ1-5	NA	TRBV27	CAPGKEGNQPQHF
TRBJ2-3	NA	TRBV7-3	CASSFAGADTQYF
TRBJ1-2	TRBD1	TRBV30	CAWSKGQGVGYTF
TRBJ1-1	NA	TRBV6-6	CASSSGGEEAFF
TRBJ2-7	NA	TRBV6-5	CASRRDLEGYEQYF
TRBJ1-1	TRBD1	TRBV7-6	CASSPTGGESEAFF
TRBJ1-5	NA	TRBV15	CATSGDVNQPQHF